The T cell receptor (beta chain) described here comes from a study of blood T cells in healthy people across ages. Points from the study as a whole: Donors of long life had a larger count of naive CD4+ cells and greater diversity than aged donors. Strong correlation linked observed beta diversity and percent naive T cells.

Collection of 8.5 to 10 milliliters of peripheral blood was performed for each donor. The sample holds one count of this clonotype. The antigen remains unidentified. The CDR3 contains 13 residues. The germline CDR1 and CDR2 sequences are SGHRS and YFSETQ. The V and J ends lost 2 bases and 5 bases respectively, with 10 bases between them. Primed by a sample-barcoded 5' primer and a J-beta primer mix, a second PCR proceeded for about 6 to 11 cycles. Per-sample output comprised a minimum of 2.5 million paired-end reads containing CDR3. MiXCR, run by TCRdb on the 5' RACE reads, gives a single entry per CDR3 protein. The sample includes a few hundred thousand distinct CDR3 sequences, 27% seen only once; the top ten take less than 20%.

The receptor comes from a woman aged 70-85 years in good health. The V and J genes are TRBV5-1 and TRBJ2-5; no definite D call. The material sequenced was blood. The CDR3 loop is CASSFLEPETQYF. The CDR3, as DNA: TGCGCCAGCAGCTTCCTGGAGCCGGAGACCCAGTACTTC. Combining the CDR3 with reference TRBV5-1 and TRBJ2-5 gives the whole variable domain KAGVTQTPRYLIKTRGQQVTLSCSPISGHRSVSWYQQTPGQGLQFLFEYFSETQRNKGNFPGRFSGRQFSNSRSEMNVSTLELGDSALYLCASSFLEPETQYFGPGTRLLVL.